This T cell receptor beta chain was retrieved from a study of CD8 T cells in ankylosing spondylitis. Study-level points and caveats: Roughly eight highly homologous variants made up a TCR beta motif that seemed to typify ankylosing spondylitis blood.

TCRdb ran MiXCR on the 5' RACE reads and lists one entry per CDR3 protein. The sample includes a few hundred thousand distinct CDR3 sequences, around 24% of them seen just once. Turning to this clonotype: Its antigen remains unidentified.

The CDR3 totals 12 residues. V was clipped by 0 bases and J by 9 bases; unmatched bases: 2. Germline assignment: CDR1 GTSNPN and CDR2 SVGIG (reference sequence). This chain uses TRBV30 with TRBJ1-1, with TRBD1 identical over 9 bases. This TCR was sampled from a male donor with ankylosing spondylitis. The sequencing sample was made of blood, either unsorted or a sorted T cell fraction (not recorded which). The CDR3 DNA reads as TGTGCCTGGAGTGTACACAGGGGGCAAGCTTTCTTT. Translating it yields CAWSVHRGQAFF.